Described below is a single T cell receptor (beta chain) sequence and its context. Its antigen remains unidentified. This sample was taken from a study of tumor-infiltrating lymphocytes in localized non-small cell lung cancer. For the study at large: The cohort mixed smokers and never-smokers, several histologies, and some post-neoadjuvant-chemotherapy samples. Overall study results and limits: T-cell fraction did not differ between immunotypes IM1 and IM2. Compared with uninvolved lung, tumors showed higher T cell infiltration by TCRbeta sequencing. Not all patients were TCR sequenced, owing to tissue quantity.

Repertoires were generated with immunoSEQ multiplex PCR, while TCRdb's copy carries only in-frame clones and drops some. This sample carries 9,300 or so clones, approximately 75% of them seen once, and the ten largest clones take roughly 5.8%. The V gene lost 5 bases and the J gene lost 0 bases, with 10 bases spanning the gap. This CDR3 comprises 13 residues. Per the germline V gene, CDR1 is SQVTM and CDR2 is ANQGSEA. The V gene is TRBV29-1, the J gene TRBJ1-1; unclear D gene. The sequenced sample consisted of uninvolved lung tissue not adjacent to the tumor. The TCR sequence derives from a human donor with non-small cell lung cancer. This CDR3 is CSVLTGLNTEAFF. CDR3 in DNA: TGCAGCGTTCTAACCGGGCTGAACACTGAAGCTTTCTTT. Using reference TRBV29-1 and TRBJ1-1 for the parts outside the CDR3, the full variable domain is SAVISQKPSRDICQRGTSLTIQCQVDSQVTMMFWYRQQPGQSLTLIATANQGSEATYESGFVIDKFPISRPNLTFSTLTVSNMSPEDSSIYLCSVLTGLNTEAFFGQGTRLTVV.